The 9 T cell receptor beta chains below all came from one sample that was sequenced in a study of shared clonotypes between healthy human individuals. Assay used: immunoSEQ multiplex PCR; TCRdb lists only in-frame clones, some missing. The table includes 400,000 to 600,000 clones, roughly 85% detected once. The specimen was PBMCs. The origin of the receptors is a woman aged 40 to 49 in good health. Some clones in this sample may be carry-over from other donors' samples.

This chain joins TRBV11-3 and TRBJ2-7; 8 bases are a match to TRBD2. Germline trimming cut 5 bases from V and 3 bases from J; bases unmatched to any gene: 3. The CDR3 covers 13 residues. CDR1 SGHNT and CDR2 YENEEA come from the germline V gene. CDR3 nucleotides: TGTGCCAGCAGCATAGCGGGGAACTACGAGCAGTACTTC. Protein sequence: CASSIAGNYEQYF.

This clone was seen once. J is TRBJ1-4 and V is TRBV6-6, with TRBD1 as a possible D gene (5 bases). Trimming took off 2 bases at V and 8 bases at J, with 15 bases between the two ends. Germline V lookup: CDR1 MNHNY, CDR2 SVGAGI (reference sequence). The CDR3 sequence is 15 residues long. The CDR3 bases are TGTGCCAGCAGTTACGGACACGCCGAGGGGGAAAAACTGTTTTTT. Its protein is CASSYGHAEGEKLFF.

The chain is built from TRBV28 and TRBJ1-2; TRBD1 matches 9 bases. Trimming at V came to 5 bases and at J to 14 bases, leaving 12 bases not matched to a gene. The germline gives CDR1 MDHEN, CDR2 SYDVKM. The CDR3 totals 13 residues. The CDR3 sequence: CASSLLPGTGNTF. CDR3 coding DNA: TGTGCCAGCAGTCTACTCCCCGGGACAGGGAATACCTTC.

The rearrangement links TRBV7-8 to TRBJ2-7; 10 bases line up with TRBD1. Germline lookup yields CDR1 SGHVS and CDR2 FQNEAQ. V was clipped by 5 bases and J by 2 bases; unmatched bases: 9. The CDR3 loop spans 16 amino acids. The CDR3 sequence: CASSLRDRGLAYEQYF. CDR3 bases: TGTGCCAGCAGCCTCCGGGACAGGGGTCTGGCCTACGAGCAGTACTTC.

This chain connects TRBV5-1 to TRBJ2-5; 14 positions match TRBD2. The germline V gene has CDR1 SGHRS and CDR2 YFSETQ. V was pared by 5 bases and J by 9 bases, with 9 bases of the junction left unmatched. The CDR3 consists of 15 residues. CDR3 in DNA: TGCGCCAGCAGGGCCGGGACTAGCGGGAGCAGCGCCCAGTACTTC. It yields the protein CASRAGTSGSSAQYF.

The chain joins TRBV18 to TRBJ2-7; 8 bases match TRBD1. The CDR3 contains 14 residues. Looked up from germline, CDR1 is KGHSH and CDR2 is LQKENI. Losses at the gene ends were 6 bases for V and 2 bases for J; bases not matched to a gene: 6. CDR3 nucleotide sequence: TGTGCCAGCTCCTCCACAGGGGGGACCTACGAGCAGTACTTC. Translation gives CASSSTGGTYEQYF.

The rearrangement joins TRBV10-3 to TRBJ1-1; D remains unclear. Germline V CDR1 and CDR2: ENHRY, SYGVKD. The CDR3 extends over 13 amino acids. With 3 bases removed from V and 0 bases from J, the gap between germline ends came to 5 bases. The CDR3 nucleotides are TGTGCCATCAGTGATGGCCTGAACACTGAAGCTTTCTTT. Translated, it gives CAISDGLNTEAFF.

The count of this clone is one. The chain links TRBV7-3 to TRBJ2-3; D is perhaps TRBD2 (6 bases). The germline V gene has CDR1 SGHTA and CDR2 FQGTGA. V shed 5 bases and J shed 1 base, with 19 bases lying between them. The CDR3 loop spans 17 amino acids. CDR3 in amino acids: CASSRGGTDTGTDTQYF. The CDR3 nucleotides are TGTGCCAGCAGCCGGGGCGGGACCGACACTGGCACAGATACGCAGTATTTT.

This chain links TRBV5-4 with TRBJ2-5; 7 bases line up with TRBD2. The CDR3 spans 14 residues. The germline CDR1 and CDR2 sequences are SGHNT and YYREEE (reference sequence). After removal of 4 bases from V and 4 bases from J, the junction contained 7 bases not matched to a gene. CDR3 in amino acids: CASSVAGGRETQYF. Written as DNA, the CDR3 is TGTGCCAGCAGCGTAGCGGGCGGTCGAGAGACCCAGTACTTC. The full variable domain, its missing parts supplied by reference TRBV5-4 and TRBJ2-5, is ETGVTQSPTHLIKTRGQQVTLRCSSQSGHNTVSWYQQALGQGPQFIFQYYREEENGRGNFPPRFSGLQFPNYSSELNVNALELDDSALYLCASSVAGGRETQYFGPGTRLLVL.